This entry lists 2 T cell receptor beta chains sequenced from one sample in a study of blood T cell repertoires in COVID-19. Assay used: immunoSEQ multiplex PCR; TCRdb lists only in-frame clones, some missing. Of around 100,000 clones listed, 65% to 85% are singletons. Sequences were obtained from peripheral blood. The receptors derive from a man aged 55 to 69 with acute or convalescent COVID-19.

The chain employs TRBV29-1 and TRBJ1-6; no firm D call. The CDR3 extends over 15 amino acids. V lost 0 bases and J 7 bases, leaving 13 bases between the germline ends. Germline V CDR1 and CDR2: SQVTM, ANQGSEA. The CDR3 protein is CSVEDLVTGNSPLHF. Written as DNA, the CDR3 is TGCAGCGTTGAAGATCTCGTAACGGGGAATTCACCCCTCCACTTT.

This rearrangement joins TRBV6-5 to TRBJ1-2; 9 positions match TRBD1. The CDR3 is 13 amino acids. Unmatched junction bases numbered 3, after V lost 5 bases and J lost 5 bases. Germline V gene data show CDR1 as MNHEY and CDR2 as SVGAGI. The CDR3 is CASSRTGVYGYTF. The CDR3 bases are TGTGCCAGCAGTCGGACAGGGGTATATGGCTACACCTTC.